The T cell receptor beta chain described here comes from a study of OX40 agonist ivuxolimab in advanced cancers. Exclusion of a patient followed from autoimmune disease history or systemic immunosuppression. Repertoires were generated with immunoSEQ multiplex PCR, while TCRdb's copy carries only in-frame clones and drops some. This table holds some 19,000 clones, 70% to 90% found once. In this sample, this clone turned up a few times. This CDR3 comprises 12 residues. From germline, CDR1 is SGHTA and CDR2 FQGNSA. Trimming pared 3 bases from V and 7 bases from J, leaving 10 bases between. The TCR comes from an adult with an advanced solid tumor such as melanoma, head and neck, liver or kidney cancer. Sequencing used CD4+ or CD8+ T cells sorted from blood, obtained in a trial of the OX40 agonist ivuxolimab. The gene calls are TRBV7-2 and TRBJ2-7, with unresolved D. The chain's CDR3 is CASSFVVGEQYF. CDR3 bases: TGTGCCAGCAGCTTTGTGGTCGGGGAGCAGTACTTC.